This T cell receptor beta chain was identified in a study of blood T cell repertoires in COVID-19. Turning to the study itself: Whether acute or convalescent, the COVID-19 samples came from the United States, Italy and Spain. Sources were T cells, B-cell-depleted T cells, or PBMCs; the material itself was cDNA or gDNA.

This CDR3 is built from 15 residues. Trimming took 3 bases from V and 2 from J; bases not matched to a gene: 2. Looked up from germline, CDR1 is LNHNV and CDR2 is YYDKDF (reference sequence). TCRdb keeps only in-frame clones here, not all; method: immunoSEQ multiplex PCR. The sample lists some 380,000 clones, around 84% occurring once. Sequencing was done on a sample of peripheral blood. V gene TRBV15 combines with J gene TRBJ2-7, with 12 bases that match TRBD2. This sequence was found in a human donor with acute or convalescent COVID-19. The donor label of this sample is uncertain. The CDR3 nucleotides read TGTGCCACCAGCAGGGCTAGCGGGGGGGCCTACGAGCAGTACTTC. Encoded protein: CATSRASGGAYEQYF.